Sequencing of this TCR beta chain was carried out in a study of T cell responses to AZD1222 COVID-19 vaccine. Study-wide findings and caveats: Rises in breadth and depth of Spike-specific TCRs came after two AZD1222 doses. Reportedly, close to half of spike-specific TCRs are directed against unmutated variant regions. Repertoires in all cases were sampled only once the peak T cell response had passed. Among the donors, most were white British and more were female, and clonal diversity was possibly underestimated.

Profiling relied on immunoSEQ multiplex PCR, and the TCRdb table lists in-frame clones only, not all of them. The data hold over 150,000 clones, with roughly nine tenths observed a single time. V was pared by 0 bases and J by 2 bases, with 6 bases of the junction left unmatched. There are 17 residues in the CDR3. From germline, CDR1 is SGHRS and CDR2 YFSETQ. In the case of this clone: The target antigen is unknown.

This receptor was taken from an adult in good health. Sequences were derived from peripheral blood, sampled on day 0 of AZD1222 vaccination. V usage is TRBV5-1 and J usage is TRBJ2-2; 8 bases align to TRBD1. The CDR3 sequence: CASSLDGQGYNTGELFF. CDR3 DNA: TGCGCCAGCAGCTTGGACGGACAGGGCTATAACACCGGGGAGCTGTTTTTT.